A single sample is the source of the 6 T cell receptor beta chains below, sequenced in a study of cytomegalovirus exposure and HLA in healthy donors. PCR employed 60 Vbeta and 13 Jbeta primers. The protocol was immunoSEQ multiplex PCR, while the TCRdb copy is restricted to in-frame clones and leaves out a portion. The ten top clones account for roughly 1.8%, within a sample of approximately 43,000 clones. Sequenced input: PBMCs. These receptors all come from a woman in her thirties in good health and CMV-seronegative.

This chain connects TRBV19 to TRBJ1-1; TRBD1 might be the D (6 bases). This CDR3 is 12 amino acids long. CDR1 and CDR2 (germline): LNHDA, SQIVND (reference sequence). The V end lost 3 bases, the J end lost 10 bases, and 12 bases lay between the germline ends. CDR3 bases: TGTGCCAGTAGTATGGTTCGACAGGCAGCTTTCTTT. Translating it yields CASSMVRQAAFF.

The chain couples TRBV5-6 to TRBJ1-1; 7 nucleotides line up with TRBD1. J gave up 3 bases and V 1 base, and 6 bases lay outside the gene matches. This CDR3 comprises 15 residues. Germline V gene lookup returns CDR1 SGHDT and CDR2 YYEEEE. The CDR3 DNA is TGTGCCAGCAGCTTGAGGGGGCTCGGATACACTGAAGCTTTCTTT. It yields the protein CASSLRGLGYTEAFF.

The rearrangement joins TRBV19 to TRBJ1-1; 8 positions agree with TRBD1. V gave up 3 bases and J gave up 7 bases; unmatched junction bases: 19. This CDR3 comprises 18 residues. Germline V gene sequence: CDR1 LNHDA, CDR2 SQIVND (reference sequence). The CDR3 is CASSIQHGIQGAGDEAFF. As DNA, the CDR3 is TGTGCCAGTAGTATCCAACATGGAATTCAGGGGGCCGGTGATGAAGCTTTCTTT.

J is TRBJ2-7 and V is TRBV28; 9 bases match TRBD2. There are 14 residues in the CDR3. Trimming took 2 bases from V and 6 from J; bases not matched to a gene: 5. CDR1 and CDR2 (germline): MDHEN, SYDVKM. The CDR3 is CASSLGAGGREQYF. The CDR3 bases are TGTGCCAGCAGTTTAGGGGCGGGAGGGCGCGAGCAGTACTTC.

The genes are TRBV27 and TRBJ1-1; possibly TRBD1 for D (5 bases). Germline V gene lookup returns CDR1 MNHEY and CDR2 SMNVEV (reference sequence). The CDR3 covers 13 residues. V was cut by 5 bases and J by 1 base, with 8 bases left in between. The CDR3 DNA reads TGTGCCAGCAGTAGCCAGGGGAACACTGAAGCTTTCTTT. The encoded protein is CASSSQGNTEAFF.

The chain carries TRBV27 and TRBJ1-5; 8 nucleotides match TRBD1. Germline V gives CDR1 MNHEY, CDR2 SMNVEV (reference sequence). The CDR3 runs 14 residues. Trimming removed 4 bases from V and 5 bases from J; junction bases left unmatched: 4. In DNA form, the CDR3 reads TGTGCCAGCAGTTCAATGACAGGGGATCAGCCCCAGCATTTT. Its translation is CASSSMTGDQPQHF.